The rows below give T cell receptor beta chains drawn from one sample of a study of T cell responses to AZD1222 COVID-19 vaccine. Only in-frame clones appear in the TCRdb table, and some are missing; sequencing was by immunoSEQ multiplex PCR. This repertoire shows around 130,000 clones, about 88% found once; its top ten account for roughly 7.4%. Sequenced material: peripheral blood, taken on day 0 of AZD1222 vaccination. These receptors were collected from an adult in good health. CDR3s leave out the opening cysteine and the closing phenylalanine or tryptophan.

V,J,CDR3
TRBV11-1,TRBJ2-7,ASSLIGYEQY
TRBV25-1,.,ATQPYPGQGAGTYEQF
TRBV10-1,TRBJ2-7,ASERDRYSEQY
TRBV5-1,TRBJ1-1,ASSNTGTSYTEAF
TRBV11-2,TRBJ2-1,ASSPQTSRNEQF
TRBV28,TRBJ1-1,ASSFLRAPGQGAYTEAF
TRBV19,TRBJ1-5,ASSAVLGMGTWESNQPQH
TRBV27,TRBJ2-7,ASSFQLAGGREQY
TRBV3-1/TRBV3-2,TRBJ1-1,ASSRYTHTEAF
TRBV10-1,TRBJ2-1,ASSGGTVTYNEQF
TRBV9,TRBJ2-7,ASSVAIGYAYEQY
TRBV25-1,TRBJ2-7,ASSEWSVSSSSYEQY
TRBV7-7,TRBJ1-1,ASSLIQGSNTEAF
TRBV9,TRBJ2-2,ASSVGPSTTGELF
TRBV28,TRBJ1-3,AGTSGQGGNTIY
TRBV9,TRBJ1-2,ASSVGDSPQDSYGYT